This T cell receptor beta chain was captured by sequencing in a study of T cells in Graves' hyperthyroidism and ophthalmopathy. The PBMCs were sourced from fresh peripheral blood (approximately 10 ml). The trim removed 6 bases at V and 3 bases at J, leaving 6 bases unmatched. Germline CDR1 and CDR2: DFQATT and SNEGSKA (reference sequence). The CDR3 contains 13 residues. This clonotype was counted only a few times. Its antigen is as yet unknown. Findings and limits, study-wide: From stable hyperthyroidism, ophthalmopathy was set apart by a 13 V-J model.

Amplification yielded TCR beta CDR3 regions, with RNA transcripts as the source. The TCR CDR3 was amplified in a first-round RT-PCR using the HTBI primer set. MiXCR, applied by TCRdb to the multiplex PCR reads, yields one record per CDR3 protein. Among around 700,000 distinct CDR3 sequences, roughly 20% were seen once, and the ten largest hold around 15%. Specimen: blood. The TCR sequence derives from a woman between 45 and 65 years old with Graves' hyperthyroidism that later progressed to Graves' ophthalmopathy. This chain links TRBV20-1 with TRBJ2-3; 7 bases line up with TRBD2. CDR3 amino acids: CSAAPGGTDTQYF. The CDR3 DNA reads TGCAGTGCCGCGCCGGGGGGAACAGATACGCAGTATTTT.